Shown below are 29 T cell receptor beta chains from a single sample sequenced in a study of CD8+CD57+ T cells in acquired aplastic anemia. Profiling that covered TCR beta VDJ and CDR3 relied on genomic DNA as its template. TCRdb passed the reads through MiXCR, listing each CDR3 protein once. The profile covers roughly 17,000 distinct CDR3 sequences, with less than 45% appearing a single time and around 85% taken by the ten largest. The study's findings and limits: Patients carried CD8+CD57+ cells that were less diverse than their total CD4+ and CD8+ pools.

Their antigens remain unidentified. Previously, flow cytometry had revealed CD8+CD57+ cell expansion in the patients chosen for sequencing. Sequenced material: CD8+CD57+ T cells sorted from PBMCs. The subset was: bead-enriched CD8+CD57+ effector memory T cells from SAA patients. These TCRs come from a human donor with aplastic anemia.

Ten or more counts support this clonotype. The chain carries TRBV15 and TRBJ2-7, with D perhaps assigned TRBD1 or TRBD2 (5 bases each). Trimming shortened V by 3 bases and J by 0 bases, and 15 bases separated the two germline ends. The CDR3 is made up of 16 amino acids. In germline, CDR1 is LNHNV, CDR2 YYDKDF (reference sequence). CDR3 amino acids: CATSSELRGSSYEQYF. The DNA for the CDR3 is TGTGCCACCAGCAGCGAACTTCGGGGCAGCTCCTACGAGCAGTACTTC.

This clonotype was detected ten times or more. This chain joins TRBV7-9 and TRBJ1-2; no definite D call. Germline V gene lookup returns CDR1 SEHNR and CDR2 FQNEAQ (reference sequence). This CDR3 is built from 13 residues. Trimming left V 3 bases short and J 7 bases short, with 12 bases between. The CDR3 DNA reads as TGTGCCAGCAGCTTTGGGAGTAAAGGTGGCTACACCTTC. It specifies CASSFGSKGGYTF.

The genes are TRBV28 and TRBJ2-3, with 8 positions matching TRBD1. The CDR3 totals 15 residues. V was clipped by 6 bases and J by 5 bases; unmatched bases: 10. Germline CDR1 reads MDHEN; CDR2 reads SYDVKM. The CDR3 loop reads CASRPGGVSGDTQYF. DNA of the CDR3: TGTGCCAGCAGGCCAGGGGGCGTTTCTGGAGATACGCAGTATTTT.

V usage is TRBV11-1 and J usage is TRBJ2-1; D perhaps matches TRBD2 (5 bases). Germline CDR1 reads SGHAT; CDR2 reads FQDESV (reference sequence). Trimming left V 5 bases short and J 4 bases short, with 12 bases between. The CDR3 spans 14 residues. The DNA for the CDR3 is TGTGCCAGCAGCCGGGGTCAGACTTACAATGAGCAGTTCTTC. Translated: CASSRGQTYNEQFF.

This chain connects TRBV14 to TRBJ1-4; 7 nucleotides align to TRBD1. The CDR3 has 18 amino acids. Germline-derived CDR1 and CDR2 are SGHDN and FVKESK. Unmatched junction bases numbered 12, after V lost 1 base and J lost 4 bases. Here the CDR3 DNA reads TGTGCCAGCAGCCAAGTTCGACAGGGAGGCGAGGGTAATGAAAAACTGTTTTTT. Translating it yields CASSQVRQGGEGNEKLFF.

This chain connects TRBV5-6 to TRBJ1-2; no definite D call. This CDR3 comprises 12 residues. The V and J ends lost 5 bases and 8 bases respectively, with 13 bases between them. Per the germline V gene, CDR1 is SGHDT and CDR2 is YYEEEE. CDR3 coding DNA: TGTGCCAGCAGGGGGAACTATGTCGGCTACACCTTC. This translates into CASRGNYVGYTF.

The rearrangement uses TRBV4-1 and TRBJ1-1; no clear D gene. V was trimmed by 6 bases and J by 6 bases, leaving 17 bases between them. From germline, CDR1 is MGHRA and CDR2 YSYEKL. This CDR3 region has 14 residues. CDR3 coding DNA: TGCGCCAGCAGTCAAACCCTCGGGCCGGCTGAAGCTTTCTTT. It translates to CASSQTLGPAEAFF.

Details on this clonotype: The junction differs from germline at one of its ends, possibly a read error. This chain links TRBV10-3 with TRBJ2-3; TRBD2 aligns across 13 bases. Germline V gene lookup returns CDR1 ENHRY and CDR2 SYGVKD. This CDR3 comprises 16 residues. The CDR3 loop reads CASSELAGGPPDTQYF. CDR3 sequence (DNA): TGTGCCAGCAGTGAACTAGCGGGAGGGCCGCCAGATACGCAGTATTTT.

This chain uses TRBV6-1 with TRBJ2-3; unclear D gene. Germline CDR1 MNHNS, CDR2 SASEGT. Trimming shortened V by 10 bases and J by 7 bases, and 15 bases separated the two germline ends. The CDR3 is 12 amino acids. The CDR3 here is CAISLGGYTQYF. The CDR3 DNA reads TGTGCCATCTCCCTGGGTGGTTATACGCAGTATTTT.

The gene calls are TRBV5-1 and TRBJ2-7; D unclear. The CDR3 runs to 14 residues. Germline V gene lookup returns CDR1 SGHRS and CDR2 YFSETQ. Trimming removed 0 bases at V and 0 bases at J, with 7 bases between. CDR3 sequence: CASSLARSSYEQYF. The CDR3 coding sequence is TGCGCCAGCAGCTTGGCCCGGAGCTCCTACGAGCAGTACTTC.

Remarks on this clonotype: A much larger clone lies a single base off, so this may be a read error. CDR3 loop: CASSESTEGAPLHF. The CDR3 DNA follows: TGCGCCAGCAGTGAGTCGACGGAGGGTGCACCCCTCCACTTT. The V and J genes are TRBV10-1 and TRBJ1-6; D unresolved. Germline V gene data show CDR1 as WNHNN and CDR2 as SYGVQD (reference sequence). Trimming took 0 bases from V and 11 from J, leaving 11 bases between them. CDR3 length: 14 amino acids.

This clonotype was seen ten or more times. This chain connects TRBV5-6 to TRBJ2-1, with D perhaps TRBD2 (5 bases). V was pared by 2 bases and J by 6 bases, with 12 bases between. CDR1 is SGHDT and CDR2 is YYEEEE in the germline V gene. This CDR3 is built from 14 residues. CDR3 loop: CASSFPGESNEQFF. CDR3 DNA sequence: TGTGCCAGCAGCTTCCCCGGGGAGAGCAATGAGCAGTTCTTC.

This clonotype was seen just once. The chain has TRBV12-3 or TRBV12-4 and TRBJ2-2; D is unresolved. The CDR3 is 14 amino acids. Trimming stripped 6 bases from V and 4 bases from J, with 12 bases between. The CDR3 DNA follows: TGTGCCAGCAGCCAAAAACAGTTCACCGGGGAGCTGTTTTTT. Translation: CASSQKQFTGELFF.

Turning to this clonotype: A clone one base away is much larger, so this may be a read error. The rearrangement joins TRBV7-2 to TRBJ1-2; 11 bases map to TRBD1. The length of the CDR3 is 15 residues. Germline-derived CDR1 and CDR2 are SGHTA and FQGNSA. The CDR3 here is CASGLRGQGAEGYTF. CDR3 in DNA: TGTGCCAGCGGCTTAAGAGGACAGGGGGCGGAAGGCTACACCTTC.

This clonotype showed up many times. This rearrangement joins TRBV4-2 to TRBJ2-3; no clear D gene. Germline CDR1 reads LGHNA; CDR2 reads YNFKEQ. The V end was cut by 0 bases, the J end by 0 bases, with 16 bases between. The CDR3 is made up of 18 amino acids. The CDR3 is CASSQDVSDSSSTDTQYF. In DNA, the CDR3 is TGTGCCAGCAGCCAAGACGTTTCCGACTCTTCGAGCACAGATACGCAGTATTTT.

The sample holds many counts of this clonotype. The chain has TRBV5-4 and TRBJ1-6; D might be TRBD1 (5 bases). CDR3 length: 16 amino acids. Germline CDR1 and CDR2: SGHNT and YYREEE (reference sequence). Trimming cost V 1 base and J 9 bases, with 17 bases left between them. CDR3: CASSLWVRQGSSPLHF. The CDR3 DNA follows: TGTGCCAGCAGCTTGTGGGTGAGGCAGGGAAGTTCACCCCTCCACTTT.

On this clonotype: Likely a read error: the CDR3 ends without its conserved phenylalanine or tryptophan. The chain has TRBV19 and TRBJ2-3; 8 nucleotides line up with TRBD2. This CDR3 has 16 amino acids. Germline V gene sequence: CDR1 LNHDA, CDR2 SQIVND (reference sequence). The ends lost 5 bases at V and 2 bases at J; junction bases unmatched: 9. The CDR3 here is CASSPLAGLSTDTQYS. The DNA of the CDR3 is TGTGCCAGTAGTCCCCTAGCGGGCCTTTCCACAGATACGCAGTATTCT.

The CDR3, as DNA: TGTGCCAGCAGTTCGTTAGGGAGTACCGGGGAGCTGTTTTTT. Translated: CASSSLGSTGELFF. V and J are TRBV13 and TRBJ2-2; maybe TRBD2 (5 bases). Trimming pared 6 bases from V and 5 bases from J, leaving 13 bases between. The CDR3 loop spans 14 amino acids. The germline CDR1 and CDR2 sequences are PRHDT and FYEKMQ (reference sequence). The whole variable domain, remainder taken from reference TRBV13 and TRBJ2-2, is AAGVIQSPRHLIKEKRETATLKCYPIPRHDTVYWYQQGPGQDPQFLISFYEKMQSDKGSIPDRFSAQQFSDYHSELNMSSLELGDSALYFCASSSLGSTGELFFGEGSRLTVL.

Concerning this clonotype: The junction does not match germline at one end; this may be a read error. The V and J genes are TRBV15 and TRBJ2-7; 7 bases match TRBD2. The DNA end favors TRBJ2-1, so the J call may be wrong. CDR1 and CDR2 from the germline V gene are LNHNV and YYDKDF (reference sequence). The CDR3 runs 16 residues. The CDR3 nucleotides read TGTGCCGCCAGCAGCTCAATGCGGGGGACGTCCTACGAGCAGTTCTTC. Its translation is CAASSSMRGTSYEQFF.

Concerning this clonotype: A much larger clone is a single base away; this may be a read error. This is likely a read error, given that the CDR3 carries no conserved phenylalanine or tryptophan at its end. The chain employs TRBV10-3 and TRBJ1-2; D unresolved. The CDR3 spans 14 residues. Germline values: CDR1 ENHRY, CDR2 SYGVKD. The germline V and J ends were trimmed by 10 bases and 7 bases, with 22 bases remaining between them. The CDR3 region is CATSSLEADRGYTL. The CDR3 DNA is TGTGCCACTTCATCATTGGAGGCTGATCGTGGCTACACCCTC.

By frequency in the sample, this clonotype is large. The chain employs TRBV6-2 or TRBV6-3 and TRBJ1-5; no clear D. V dropped 8 bases and J dropped 6 bases, with 11 bases sitting between them. The V gene's germline CDR1 is MNHEY and CDR2 SVGEGT. The CDR3 is 12 residues long. CDR3 nucleotides: TGTGCCAGCGCCAGGACGAGTCAGCCCCAGCATTTT. This gives the protein CASARTSQPQHF.

This clonotype was observed a few times. The chain uses TRBV15 and TRBJ2-6; maybe TRBD1 (6 bases). Germline V gene lookup returns CDR1 LNHNV and CDR2 YYDKDF (reference sequence). CDR3 length: 16 residues. With 4 bases removed from V and 0 bases from J, the gap between germline ends came to 10 bases. CDR3 nucleotide sequence: TGTGCCACCAGCACAGGGGACAACTCTGGGGCCAACGTCCTGACTTTC. Its protein product is CATSTGDNSGANVLTF.

V and J are TRBV6-1 and TRBJ2-7; 7 nucleotides match TRBD1. The CDR3 covers 15 residues. Per the germline V gene, CDR1 is MNHNS and CDR2 is SASEGT. Trimming cost V 5 bases and J 7 bases; bases outside gene matches: 14. This CDR3 reads CASSHTGVVPWEQYF. DNA of the CDR3: TGTGCCAGCAGTCATACAGGGGTAGTACCGTGGGAGCAGTACTTC.

This chain links TRBV28 with TRBJ2-2; no clear D. The ends were cut back, 10 bases at V and 3 bases at J, with 18 bases in the middle. The CDR3 loop spans 15 amino acids. Per the germline V gene, CDR1 is MDHEN and CDR2 is SYDVKM. CDR3 nucleotides: TGTGCCACCTCGAGGATGTCAGCCCACACCGGGGAGCTGTTTTTT. This sequence encodes CATSRMSAHTGELFF.

CDR3 amino acids: CATSSAGRAASYEQYF. The CDR3 nucleotides read TGTGCCACCAGCAGCGCCGGACGCGCAGCCTCCTACGAGCAGTACTTC. The chain joins TRBV15 to TRBJ2-7; D unclear. V lost 3 bases and J lost 0, with 15 bases in between. The CDR3 has 16 amino acids. The germline V gene encodes CDR1 LNHNV and CDR2 YYDKDF (reference sequence).

This chain joins TRBV11-2 and TRBJ2-7; D possibly corresponds to TRBD1 (6 bases). The V gene lost 5 bases and the J gene lost 5 bases, with 19 bases spanning the gap. The CDR3 runs 15 residues. Germline assignment: CDR1 SGHAT and CDR2 FQNNGV. CDR3 sequence: CASSPIQGAIHEQYF. CDR3 sequence (DNA): TGTGCCAGCAGCCCCATACAGGGTGCCATCCACGAGCAGTACTTC.

The chain combines TRBV2 with TRBJ2-2, with D unresolved. With 6 bases removed from V and 7 bases from J, the gap between germline ends came to 15 bases. Germline V gene sequence: CDR1 SNHLY, CDR2 FYNNEI. The CDR3 runs to 14 residues. The CDR3 here is CASRKMGVDGELFF. As DNA, the CDR3 is TGTGCCAGCAGGAAGATGGGCGTTGACGGGGAGCTGTTTTTT.

This clonotype showed up many times. This rearrangement joins TRBV3-1 to TRBJ1-2, with D maybe TRBD1 (5 bases). Germline-derived CDR1 and CDR2 are LGHDT and YNNKEL (reference sequence). Trimming took off 3 bases at V and 2 bases at J, with 16 bases between the two ends. The CDR3 has 16 amino acids. The CDR3 protein is CASSHTTVTENYGYTF. CDR3 sequence (DNA): TGTGCCAGCAGCCATACTACCGTGACAGAGAACTATGGCTACACCTTC.

The genes are TRBV7-6 and TRBJ2-1; D remains unclear. Germline V gives CDR1 SGHVS, CDR2 FNYEAQ. The CDR3 has 15 residues. V lost 2 bases and J lost 9, with 17 bases in between. The CDR3 DNA reads as TGTGCCAGCAGCTTATTGCTGACGCTCTGGGGTGAGCAGTTCTTC. Translating it yields CASSLLLTLWGEQFF.